These 8 T cell receptor beta chains were sequenced from one sample in a study of graft-versus-host responses after intestinal transplantation. Profiled with immunoSEQ multiplex PCR; TCRdb holds only in-frame clones, not every one. The table has more than 40,000 clones, about 95% seen once. The antigens for these receptors are not known. The sample in question was unstimulated CD8+ T cells sorted from spleen or lymph node cells, obtained before transplant. Receptors were obtained from a human donor who was the organ donor for an intestinal transplant.

The sample holds one count of this clone. The chain couples TRBV28 to TRBJ1-2, with a possible D match to TRBD1 (5 bases). Between the trimmed V and J ends, which lost 5 bases and 5 bases, there was a span of 27 bases. The CDR3 is 18 amino acids. Germline V gives CDR1 MDHEN, CDR2 SYDVKM. The CDR3 sequence is CASSPKWGLTAEAYGYTF. The CDR3 DNA reads as TGTGCCAGCAGTCCAAAATGGGGATTGACAGCGGAGGCTTATGGCTACACCTTC.

The rearrangement links TRBV9 to TRBJ2-1; 14 nucleotides agree with TRBD2. J gave up 6 bases and V 3 bases, and 8 bases lay outside the gene matches. Germline CDR1 SGDLS, CDR2 YYNGEE. The CDR3 consists of 17 residues. The CDR3 is CASSGRLAGGPGNEQFF. CDR3 sequence (DNA): TGTGCCAGCAGCGGGAGACTAGCGGGGGGGCCTGGCAATGAGCAGTTCTTC.

The rearrangement joins TRBV27 to TRBJ2-5; D unresolved. Looked up from germline, CDR1 is MNHEY and CDR2 is SMNVEV (reference sequence). The CDR3 totals 14 residues. The V and J ends lost 3 bases and 0 bases respectively, with 8 bases between them. The CDR3 loop is CASSLRQYQETQYF. The CDR3 bases are TGTGCCAGCAGTTTGCGGCAGTACCAAGAGACCCAGTACTTC.

The chain has TRBV9 and TRBJ2-7, with 7 bases that match TRBD2. The CDR3 is made up of 13 amino acids. In germline, CDR1 is SGDLS, CDR2 YYNGEE. V shed 4 bases, J shed 5 bases, and the junction held 6 bases outside the gene matches. The CDR3 loop is CASSPPAGDEQYF. CDR3 sequence (DNA): TGTGCCAGCAGCCCGCCCGCGGGGGACGAGCAGTACTTC.

The chain has TRBV18 and TRBJ1-2; no definite D call. Germline CDR1 is KGHSH and CDR2 is LQKENI. The V gene lost 0 bases and the J gene lost 1 base, with 6 bases spanning the gap. The CDR3 totals 14 residues. The DNA for the CDR3 is TGTGCCAGCTCACCACCGGCGGATAACTATGGCTACACCTTC. It codes for CASSPPADNYGYTF.

The V and J genes are TRBV2 and TRBJ2-1; tentatively, D is TRBD2 (6 bases). Germline V gives CDR1 SNHLY, CDR2 FYNNEI. V dropped 6 bases and J dropped 3 bases, with 18 bases sitting between them. This CDR3 contains 16 residues. CDR3 loop: CASSGDSGPYYNEQFF. CDR3 DNA sequence: TGTGCCAGCAGCGGGGACTCTGGACCCTACTACAATGAGCAGTTCTTC.

The chain couples TRBV28 to TRBJ1-6; 8 bases line up with TRBD1. The length of the CDR3 is 16 residues. Germline values: CDR1 MDHEN, CDR2 SYDVKM. V shed 8 bases and J 7 bases; nucleotides not matched to a gene: 13. CDR3 nucleotide sequence: TGTGCCAGCCGGCGCCGGACAGGGTCTTTCAATTCACCCCTCCACTTT. The encoded protein is CASRRRTGSFNSPLHF.

This clone was seen once. The rearrangement uses TRBV9 and TRBJ2-7; D uncertain. Per germline, CDR1 SGDLS and CDR2 YYNGEE. The CDR3 runs 14 residues. Trimming removed 7 bases at V and 0 bases at J, with 14 bases between. As DNA, the CDR3 is TGTGCCAGCTCTTCAGGAACGAGCTCCTACGAGCAGTACTTC. As protein: CASSSGTSSYEQYF.